Below, one TCR beta chain is given with its context. Its specificity is unknown. Losses at the gene ends were 6 bases for V and 7 bases for J; bases not matched to a gene: 7. CDR3 size: 14 residues. The germline V gene has CDR1 SQVTM and CDR2 ANQGSEA. Sequencing targeted expressed TCRB transcripts, as all isolated RNA had been reverse transcribed. Generated by immunoSEQ multiplex PCR, the TCRdb table keeps only in-frame clones and is missing some. The table includes 60,000 to 75,000 clones, over 50% detected once. Each of the sorted populations had a purity greater than 95%. The source of the sample is a study of beta chain features in type 1 diabetes. For the study at large: Sorted cells numbering over 95,000,000 were examined across all samples.

Study outcomes and limitations: There were fewer insertions and more deletions at the VDJ junctions of type 1 diabetes patients. Type 1 diabetes patients had moderately but significantly shorter TCRB CDR3s in all four CD4+ subsets.

V and J are TRBV29-1 and TRBJ2-1; 12 nucleotides line up with TRBD2. The receptor comes from a woman aged 18-35 years in good health. The source material was Tregs from blood. In DNA, the CDR3 is TGCAGCGTCACGGGACTAGCGGGTCGGAATGAGCAGTTCTTC. Translation gives CSVTGLAGRNEQFF.